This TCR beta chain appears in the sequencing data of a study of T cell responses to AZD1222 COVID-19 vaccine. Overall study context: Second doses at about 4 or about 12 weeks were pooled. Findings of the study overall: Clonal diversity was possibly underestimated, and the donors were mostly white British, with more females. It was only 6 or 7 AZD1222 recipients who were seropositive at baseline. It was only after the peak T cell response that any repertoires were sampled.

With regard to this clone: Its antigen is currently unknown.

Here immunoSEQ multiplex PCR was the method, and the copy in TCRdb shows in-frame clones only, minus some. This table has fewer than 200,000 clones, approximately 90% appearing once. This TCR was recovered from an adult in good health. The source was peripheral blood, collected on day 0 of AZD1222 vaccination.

The CDR3 bases are TGTGCCAGCAGCAAACAAACCGGGACAGGGACTGAAGCTTTCTTT. It encodes CASSKQTGTGTEAFF. The chain links TRBV7-9 to TRBJ1-1, with 9 bases that match TRBD1. Germline V gives CDR1 SEHNR, CDR2 FQNEAQ (reference sequence). This CDR3 spans 15 amino acids. The V segment lost 5 bases and the J segment 5 bases; nucleotides outside the gene matches: 9.